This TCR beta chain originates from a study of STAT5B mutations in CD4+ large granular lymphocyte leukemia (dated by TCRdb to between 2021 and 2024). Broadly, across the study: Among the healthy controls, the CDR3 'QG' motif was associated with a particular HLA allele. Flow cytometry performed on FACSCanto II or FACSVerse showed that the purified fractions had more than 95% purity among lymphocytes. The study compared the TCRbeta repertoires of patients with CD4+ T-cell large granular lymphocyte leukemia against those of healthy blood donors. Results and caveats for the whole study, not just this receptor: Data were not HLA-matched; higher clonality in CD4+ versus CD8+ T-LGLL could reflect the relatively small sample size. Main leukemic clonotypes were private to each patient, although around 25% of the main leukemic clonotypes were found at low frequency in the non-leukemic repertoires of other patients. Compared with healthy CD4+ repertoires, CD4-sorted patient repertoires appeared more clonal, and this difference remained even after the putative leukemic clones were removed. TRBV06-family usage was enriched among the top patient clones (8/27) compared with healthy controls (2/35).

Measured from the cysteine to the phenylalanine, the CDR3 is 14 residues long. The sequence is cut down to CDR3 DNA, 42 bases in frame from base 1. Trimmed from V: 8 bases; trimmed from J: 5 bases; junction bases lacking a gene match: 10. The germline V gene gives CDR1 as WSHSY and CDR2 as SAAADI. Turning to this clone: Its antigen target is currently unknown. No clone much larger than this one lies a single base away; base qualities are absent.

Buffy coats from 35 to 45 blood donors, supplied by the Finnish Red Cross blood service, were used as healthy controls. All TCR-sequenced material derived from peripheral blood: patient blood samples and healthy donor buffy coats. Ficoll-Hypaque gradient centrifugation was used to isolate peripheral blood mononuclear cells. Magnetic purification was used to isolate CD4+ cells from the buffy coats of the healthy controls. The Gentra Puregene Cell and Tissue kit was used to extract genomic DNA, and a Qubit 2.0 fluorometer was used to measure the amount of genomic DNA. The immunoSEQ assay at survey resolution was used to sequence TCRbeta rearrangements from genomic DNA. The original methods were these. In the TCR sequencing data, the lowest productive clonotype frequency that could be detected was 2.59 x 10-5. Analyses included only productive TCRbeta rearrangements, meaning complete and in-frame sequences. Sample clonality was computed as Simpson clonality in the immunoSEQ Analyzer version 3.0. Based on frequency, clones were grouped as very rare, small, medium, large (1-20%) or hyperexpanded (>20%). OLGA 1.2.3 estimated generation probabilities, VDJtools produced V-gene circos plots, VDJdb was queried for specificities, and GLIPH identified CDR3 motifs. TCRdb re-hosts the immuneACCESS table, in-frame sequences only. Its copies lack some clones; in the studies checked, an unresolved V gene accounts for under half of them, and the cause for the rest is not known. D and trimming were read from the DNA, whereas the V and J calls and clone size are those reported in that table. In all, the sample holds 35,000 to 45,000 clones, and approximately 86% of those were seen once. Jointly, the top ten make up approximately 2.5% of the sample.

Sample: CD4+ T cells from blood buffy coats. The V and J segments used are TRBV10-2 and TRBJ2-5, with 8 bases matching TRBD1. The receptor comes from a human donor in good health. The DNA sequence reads TGCGCCAGCTGCTTAACAGGGGGAATGGAGACCCAGTACTTC. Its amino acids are CASCLTGGMETQYF.